These 9 T cell receptor beta chains were sequenced from one sample in a study of blood T cell repertoires in COVID-19. Repertoires were generated with immunoSEQ multiplex PCR, while TCRdb's copy carries only in-frame clones and drops some. The sample has 120,000 to 150,000 clones, about three quarters seen once. Input material: peripheral blood. The receptors were gathered from a man aged 80 or over with acute or convalescent COVID-19.

The chain recombines TRBV7-9 with TRBJ2-7; D perhaps matches TRBD2 (7 bases). The CDR3 contains 15 residues. Per germline, CDR1 SEHNR and CDR2 FQNEAQ (reference sequence). V shed 5 bases and J shed 0 bases, with 14 bases lying between them. CDR3 region: CASSQQGGSSYEQYF. CDR3 nucleotides: TGTGCCAGCAGCCAACAGGGCGGGAGCTCCTACGAGCAGTACTTC.

J is TRBJ2-1 and V is TRBV6-5; 12 bases are a match to TRBD2. The CDR3 totals 16 residues. The germline V gene encodes CDR1 MNHEY and CDR2 SVGAGI. Germline trimming cut 2 bases from V and 9 bases from J; bases unmatched to any gene: 8. DNA of the CDR3: TGTGCCAGCAGTTACCCCGGACTAGCGGGGCGGGGTGAGCAGTTCTTC. It codes for CASSYPGLAGRGEQFF.

As to this clone: A junction boundary mismatches the germline segment, possibly from a read error. The V and J genes are TRBV11-2 and TRBJ1-3; 8 bases match TRBD1. Germline CDR1 is SGHAT and CDR2 is FQNNGV. CDR3 length: 12 amino acids. The chain's CDR3 is CASSLDRDRQTF. In nucleotides, the CDR3 is TGTGCCAGCAGCCTGGACAGGGATCGACAGACCTTT.

The J gene is TRBJ2-1, the V gene TRBV6-5; D is unresolved. Germline loops: CDR1 MNHEY, CDR2 SVGAGI. V was trimmed by 2 bases and J by 7 bases, leaving 9 bases between them. This CDR3 region has 13 residues. The CDR3 nucleotides are TGTGCCAGCAGTTACGGGCGTTGGAATGAGCAGTTCTTC. It is translated as CASSYGRWNEQFF.

The V gene is TRBV28, the J gene TRBJ2-1; the D gene is possibly TRBD1 (6 bases). Germline V gene sequence: CDR1 MDHEN, CDR2 SYDVKM. Deletions cut 5 bases from V and 5 bases from J, with 22 bases between. The CDR3 is 17 amino acids. The DNA for the CDR3 is TGTGCCAGCAGTGCACCCCGGACCGGGACAAGAAACAATGAGCAGTTCTTC. Residues: CASSAPRTGTRNNEQFF.

This rearrangement joins TRBV24-1 to TRBJ2-1; perhaps TRBD1 as D (6 bases). The CDR3 covers 19 residues. The V end lost 3 bases, the J end lost 4 bases, and 24 bases lay between the germline ends. CDR1 is KGHDR, CDR2 SFDVKD, per germline. In nucleotides, the CDR3 is TGTGCCACCAGTGATCCAAACCTACAGGGTTTCAGCCAATACAATGAGCAGTTCTTC. It translates to CATSDPNLQGFSQYNEQFF.

The chain has TRBV3-1 (or the pseudogene TRBV3-2) and TRBJ2-3, with no clear D. Germline CDR1 and CDR2: LGHDT and YNNKEL (reference sequence). The CDR3 runs 12 residues. V was shortened by 4 bases and J by 5 bases, with 7 bases between the two germline ends. The CDR3 loop reads CASSRREDTQYF. The CDR3 DNA reads TGTGCCAGCAGCCGCCGAGAAGATACGCAGTATTTT.

Remarks on this clone: The DNA is left out, because the CDR3 cannot be placed on it with certainty; the CDR3 is given as TCRdb lists it. V and J are TRBV12-3 or TRBV12-4 and TRBJ1-5; the table gives TRBD1 as D, unverified against the DNA. The CDR3 is 13 amino acids long, termini counted. This CDR3 is CASCARSNQPQHF.

The rearrangement joins TRBV6-4 to TRBJ2-1, with TRBD2 identical over 10 bases. The germline CDR1 and CDR2 sequences are MRHNA and SNTAGT. The CDR3 spans 15 residues. V lost 5 bases to trimming and J lost 3 bases; unmatched junction nucleotides: 4. The CDR3 protein is CASSRAGGYYNEQFF. CDR3 DNA sequence: TGTGCCAGCAGTCGAGCGGGGGGGTACTACAATGAGCAGTTCTTC.